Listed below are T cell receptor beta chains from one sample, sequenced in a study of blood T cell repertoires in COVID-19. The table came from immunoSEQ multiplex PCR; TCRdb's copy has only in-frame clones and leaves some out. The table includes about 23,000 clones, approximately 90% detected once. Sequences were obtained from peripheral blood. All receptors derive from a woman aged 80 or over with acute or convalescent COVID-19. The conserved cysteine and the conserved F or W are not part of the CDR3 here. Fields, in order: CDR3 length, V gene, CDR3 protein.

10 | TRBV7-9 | ASSLTGDEQY
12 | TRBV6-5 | ASRRGQIGEKLF
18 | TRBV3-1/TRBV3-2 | ASSQGPGQGSGGLTDTQY
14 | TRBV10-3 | AISLAGVGPQETQY
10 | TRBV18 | ASSPQGNEQY
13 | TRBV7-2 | ASSPRREAYNEQF
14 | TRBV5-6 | ASSFRQGAPDQPQH
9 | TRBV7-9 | ASSLTGTQY
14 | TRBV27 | ASSLRSLGQGYEQY
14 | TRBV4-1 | ASSQVRSRGPQPQH
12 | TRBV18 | ASSRDSGGTEAF
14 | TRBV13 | ASSLGGGQMDYGYT
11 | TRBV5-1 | ASAGAGKETQY
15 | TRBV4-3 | ASSPAPGQANPGELF
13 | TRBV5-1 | ASSPHRDRNTEAF
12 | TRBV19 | ASRQTGSGTEAF
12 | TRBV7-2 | ASSPIFSGWTQY
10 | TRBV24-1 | ARQGSGNTIY